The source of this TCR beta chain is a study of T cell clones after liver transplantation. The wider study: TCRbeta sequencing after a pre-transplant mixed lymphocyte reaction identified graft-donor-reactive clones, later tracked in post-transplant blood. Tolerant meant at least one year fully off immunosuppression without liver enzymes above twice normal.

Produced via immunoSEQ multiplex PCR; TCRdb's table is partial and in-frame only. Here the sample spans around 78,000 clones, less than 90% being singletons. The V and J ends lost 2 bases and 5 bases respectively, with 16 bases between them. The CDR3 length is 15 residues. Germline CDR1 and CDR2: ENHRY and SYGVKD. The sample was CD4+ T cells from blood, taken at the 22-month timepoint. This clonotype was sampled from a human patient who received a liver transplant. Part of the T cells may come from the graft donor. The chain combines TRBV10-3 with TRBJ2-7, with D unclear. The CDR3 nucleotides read TGTGCCATCAGTGAGGGTAACCCACCCGACCACGAGCAGTACTTC. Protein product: CAISEGNPPDHEQYF.